These T cell receptor beta chains were read from a single sample in a study of metastatic and nonmetastatic thyroid tumors. TCRdb recomputed clones from the PCR reads via MiXCR. Among approximately 70,000 clones listed, just over 4% were seen once. Sequences were obtained from blood. All receptors come from a female donor with papillary thyroid cancer or a benign thyroid nodule (not recorded which). Some clones in this sample may be carry-over from other donors' samples. Both conserved end residues are part of each CDR3. D genes are given only for firm matches. Each size is how often the clone was seen (once, few, many) or a class if it is expanded.

cdr3_aa: CASSPPRQGQNTEAFF; cdr3_nt: TGTGCCAGCAGCCCTCCCAGACAGGGGCAGAACACTGAAGCTTTCTTT; v_call: TRBV9; j_call: TRBJ1-1; clone_size: many; d_call: TRBD1
cdr3_aa: CASSEEGLQNNEQFF; cdr3_nt: TGTGCCAGCAGTGAAGAGGGACTACAAAACAATGAGCAGTTCTTC; v_call: TRBV2; j_call: TRBJ2-1; clone_size: many; d_call: TRBD2
cdr3_aa: CASSLYPLPTGQLADTQYF; cdr3_nt: TGCGCCAGCAGCTTGTATCCCCTACCGACAGGGCAGTTGGCAGATACGCAGTATTTT; v_call: TRBV5-1; j_call: TRBJ2-3; clone_size: many; d_call: TRBD1
cdr3_aa: CASSLSFDSGRGSYEQYF; cdr3_nt: TGTGCCAGCAGTTTATCGTTTGATAGCGGGAGGGGCTCCTACGAGCAGTACTTC; v_call: TRBV27; j_call: TRBJ2-7; clone_size: many; d_call: TRBD2
cdr3_aa: CASSTSGRALDTGELFF; cdr3_nt: TGTGCCAGCAGCACGAGCGGGAGGGCCCTCGACACCGGGGAGCTGTTTTTT; v_call: TRBV11-2; j_call: TRBJ2-2; clone_size: many; d_call: TRBD2
cdr3_aa: CASSLQGGGRGGTQYF; cdr3_nt: TGTGCCAGCAGCTTACAGGGCGGCGGGAGGGGGGGTACGCAGTATTTT; v_call: TRBV7-3; j_call: TRBJ2-3; clone_size: many; d_call: TRBD2
cdr3_aa: CASSLLRADTQYF; cdr3_nt: TGTGCCAGCAGCTTACTTAGGGCAGATACGCAGTATTTT; v_call: TRBV7-3; j_call: TRBJ2-3; clone_size: many; d_call: -
cdr3_aa: CASVGGHSTGELFF; cdr3_nt: TGTGCCAGCGTGGGGGGCCATAGCACCGGGGAGCTGTTTTTT; v_call: TRBV2; j_call: TRBJ2-2; clone_size: few; d_call: -
cdr3_aa: CASSPQGPLRGAFF; cdr3_nt: TGTGCCAGCAGTCCACAGGGGCCCCTTCGAGGAGCTTTCTTT; v_call: TRBV28; j_call: TRBJ1-1; clone_size: many; d_call: TRBD1
cdr3_aa: CASSFQGRAPEAFF; cdr3_nt: TGTGCCAGCAGCTTCCAAGGGAGAGCCCCTGAAGCTTTCTTT; v_call: TRBV7-3; j_call: TRBJ1-1; clone_size: many; d_call: -
cdr3_aa: CASSSGQRNQPQHF; cdr3_nt: TGTGCCAGCAGTTCCGGACAGAGGAATCAGCCCCAGCATTTT; v_call: TRBV28; j_call: TRBJ1-5; clone_size: many; d_call: -